The rows below give T cell receptor beta chains drawn from one sample of a study of shared clonotypes between healthy human individuals. TCRdb keeps only in-frame clones here, not all; method: immunoSEQ multiplex PCR. The table records millions of clones, about 95% of them present only once. Sequenced: naive CD8+ T cells sorted from blood. The receptors here all came from a man younger than 30 in good health. Each CDR3 is given with its conserved first and last residue. Each record gives: V gene, J gene, D gene, clone size, CDR3 protein, CDR3 DNA. D genes are given only for firm matches. Not every row has a clone size; where given, it reads once, few, many or a size class.

TRBV7-9	TRBJ2-3	.	.	CASSSTSDTQYF	TGTGCCAGCAGTTCGACATCAGATACGCAGTATTTT
TRBV27	TRBJ1-1	.	.	CASSSIGEGMNTEAFF	TGTGCCAGCAGTTCAATAGGTGAGGGAATGAACACTGAAGCTTTCTTT
TRBV30	TRBJ2-7	.	.	CAWRDNSYEQYF	TGTGCCTGGAGGGACAACTCCTACGAGCAGTACTTC
TRBV27	TRBJ2-7	.	.	CASSAMGSSYEQYF	TGTGCCAGCAGTGCTATGGGCAGTTCCTACGAGCAGTACTTC
TRBV27	TRBJ2-5	TRBD2	.	CASSSLAGGVETQYF	TGTGCCAGCAGTTCTTTAGCGGGAGGTGTAGAGACCCAGTACTTC
TRBV2	TRBJ2-2	.	.	CASSEASFQHENTGELFF	TGTGCCAGCAGTGAAGCTAGTTTCCAGCACGAGAACACCGGGGAGCTGTTTTTT
TRBV4-1	TRBJ1-1	TRBD1	.	CASSLIPGQEAFF	TGCGCCAGCAGCCTAATCCCGGGACAGGAAGCTTTCTTT
TRBV6-5	TRBJ2-2	TRBD1	.	CASSTGQGVAGELFF	TGTGCCAGCAGTACGGGACAGGGGGTAGCCGGGGAGCTGTTTTTT
TRBV28	TRBJ2-7	.	.	CASSLRGSYEQYF	TGTGCCAGCAGTTTAAGGGGTTCATACGAGCAGTACTTC
TRBV9	TRBJ2-3	.	.	CASSVAQTGPYHTDTQYF	TGTGCCAGCAGCGTAGCTCAAACCGGACCCTATCACACAGATACGCAGTATTTT
TRBV23-1	TRBJ2-5	TRBD1	.	CASSPKDRGTGETQYF	TGCGCCAGCAGTCCTAAAGACAGGGGTACCGGAGAGACCCAGTACTTC
TRBV4-1	TRBJ2-7	.	.	CASSHLQGSPYEQYF	TGCGCCAGCAGCCATCTCCAGGGTTCCCCCTACGAGCAGTACTTC
TRBV29-1	TRBJ2-1	.	.	CSVEDRNQYNEQFF	TGCAGCGTTGAAGACAGGAACCAATACAATGAGCAGTTCTTC
TRBV6-5	TRBJ1-3	.	.	CASSSNGAWGNTIYF	TGTGCCAGCAGCTCAAACGGGGCTTGGGGAAACACCATATATTTT
TRBV4-1	TRBJ2-7	.	.	CASSQQGFYEQYF	TGCGCCAGCAGCCAACAGGGGTTCTACGAGCAGTACTTC
TRBV11-2	TRBJ2-1	TRBD2	once	CASSLDPASGNHNEQFF	TGTGCCAGCAGCTTAGATCCGGCTAGCGGGAACCACAATGAGCAGTTCTTC
TRBV19	TRBJ1-1	.	.	CASSLTAYTEAFF	TGTGCCAGTAGTTTGACAGCCTACACTGAAGCTTTCTTT
TRBV6-6	TRBJ1-1	.	.	CASSAGSVTEAFF	TGTGCCAGCAGTGCGGGGTCCGTCACTGAAGCTTTCTTT
TRBV27	TRBJ2-5	.	once	CASRSFGGAIQETQYF	TGTGCCAGCAGATCCTTTGGCGGGGCGATTCAAGAGACCCAGTACTTC
TRBV27	TRBJ1-5	.	.	CASKGQPNQPQHF	TGTGCCAGCAAAGGACAGCCCAATCAGCCCCAGCATTTT
TRBV27	TRBJ2-7	.	.	CASSFGASSYEQYF	TGTGCCAGCAGTTTCGGGGCAAGCTCCTACGAGCAGTACTTC
TRBV5-6	TRBJ2-3	.	.	CASSLSGFGGFRTDTQYF	TGTGCCAGCAGCTTGTCTGGTTTTGGGGGATTTCGTACAGATACGCAGTATTTT
TRBV6-6	TRBJ1-1	.	.	CASSLDTGWEAFF	TGTGCCAGCAGCTTAGATACAGGGTGGGAAGCTTTCTTT
TRBV5-1	TRBJ2-1	TRBD2	.	CASSSGTSGYNEQFF	TGCGCCAGCAGCTCCGGGACTAGCGGTTACAATGAGCAGTTCTTC
TRBV5-1	TRBJ1-6	.	.	CASSLAGSYNSPLHF	TGCGCCAGCAGCTTGGCGGGCTCCTATAATTCACCCCTCCACTTT
TRBV4-1	TRBJ2-1	.	.	CASSYSPTQHNEQFF	TGCGCCAGCAGCTACTCGCCAACCCAACACAATGAGCAGTTCTTC
TRBV28	TRBJ2-7	TRBD2	.	CASSLRVGLARDEQYF	TGTGCCAGCAGTTTAAGGGTGGGACTAGCGCGCGACGAGCAGTACTTC
TRBV19	TRBJ2-7	.	.	CASSIRRSSVYEQYF	TGTGCCAGTAGTATACGGCGGTCTTCCGTCTACGAGCAGTACTTC
TRBV10-1	TRBJ2-3	.	.	CASSEDLPTDTQYF	TGCGCCAGCAGTGAGGATTTACCCACAGATACGCAGTATTTT
TRBV7-9	TRBJ1-5	TRBD1	.	CASSTRGTGNQPQHF	TGTGCCAGCAGCACTAGGGGGACAGGGAATCAGCCCCAGCATTTT
TRBV5-4	TRBJ2-3	TRBD2	.	CASSGRLAGETDTQYF	TGTGCCAGCAGCGGGAGACTAGCGGGAGAAACAGATACGCAGTATTTT
TRBV10-2	TRBJ2-2	.	.	CARAGGMNTGELFF	TGCGCCAGGGCAGGGGGGATGAACACCGGGGAGCTGTTTTTT
TRBV13	TRBJ2-7	TRBD2	.	CASSPPYSGRGNTPSYEQYF	TGTGCCAGCAGCCCACCTTATAGCGGGAGGGGGAATACACCATCCTACGAGCAGTACTTC